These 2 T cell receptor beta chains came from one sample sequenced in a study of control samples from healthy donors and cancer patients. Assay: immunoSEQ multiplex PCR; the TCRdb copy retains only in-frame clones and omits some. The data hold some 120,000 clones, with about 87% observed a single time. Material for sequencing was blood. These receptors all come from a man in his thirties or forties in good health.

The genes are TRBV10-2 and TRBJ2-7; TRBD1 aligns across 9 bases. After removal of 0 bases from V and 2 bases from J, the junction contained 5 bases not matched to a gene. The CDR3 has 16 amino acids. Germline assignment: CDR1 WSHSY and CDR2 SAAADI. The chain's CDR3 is CASSESYGTGTYEQYF. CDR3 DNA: TGCGCCAGCAGTGAGTCCTATGGGACAGGGACCTACGAGCAGTACTTC.

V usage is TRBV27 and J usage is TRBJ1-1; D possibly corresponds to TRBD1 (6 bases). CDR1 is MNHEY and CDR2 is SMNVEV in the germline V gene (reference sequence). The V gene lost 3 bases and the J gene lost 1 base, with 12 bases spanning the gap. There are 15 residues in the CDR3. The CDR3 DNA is TGTGCCAGCAGTTTGCGTCCACAGGGGAACACTGAAGCTTTCTTT. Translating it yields CASSLRPQGNTEAFF.